These T cell receptor beta chains were read from a single sample in a study of spatial heterogeneity in lung cancer. A single record per CDR3 protein comes from TCRdb applying MiXCR to the 5' RACE reads. The table has fewer than 9,500 distinct CDR3 sequences, roughly 15% seen once; the top ten hold roughly 15%. The sample here was normal lung tissue next to the tumor, taken at surgery. These receptors came from a male donor with early-stage non-small cell lung cancer. CDR3s include the opening cysteine and the closing phenylalanine or tryptophan. Each record gives: D gene, V gene, J gene, clone size, CDR3 protein, CDR3 DNA. D genes are given only for firm matches. Part of the rows lack a size; the others show once, few, many or a class for expanded clones.

>TRBD1|TRBV20-1|TRBJ1-4|.
CSAGGQGNEKLFF
TGCAGTGCTGGAGGACAGGGGAATGAAAAACTGTTTTTT
>.|TRBV18|TRBJ2-1|few
CASSPSIYNEQFF
TGTGCCAGCTCACCGAGTATCTACAATGAGCAGTTCTTC
>.|TRBV7-9|TRBJ2-3|.
CASSSDSDTQYF
TGTGCCAGCAGCTCGGACTCGGATACGCAGTATTTT
>TRBD2|TRBV5-4|TRBJ2-3|.
CASSLRGGGDTQYF
TGTGCCAGCAGCCTGCGGGGGGGCGGGGATACGCAGTATTTT
>.|TRBV7-9|TRBJ2-7|.
CASTGGYEQYF
TGTGCCAGCACAGGGGGGTACGAGCAGTACTTC
>TRBD1|TRBV5-1|TRBJ2-3|.
CASSLGQSEDTQYF
TGCGCCAGCAGCCTGGGACAGAGCGAAGATACGCAGTATTTT
>TRBD1|TRBV29-1|TRBJ1-2|few
CSVVQGAYTF
TGCAGCGTTGTACAGGGGGCCTACACCTTC
>.|TRBV5-1|TRBJ2-7|many
CASSGGLGPYEQYF
TGCGCCAGCAGCGGGGGTCTAGGCCCCTACGAGCAGTACTTC
>.|TRBV28|TRBJ1-2|medium-sized
CASSLGKDYGYTF
TGTGCCAGCTCCTTGGGGAAGGACTATGGCTACACCTTC
>TRBD1|TRBV28|TRBJ2-5|few
CASTGVGGQGSFGGRETQYF
TGTGCCAGCACGGGGGTTGGGGGACAGGGTTCATTCGGAGGGCGAGAGACCCAGTACTTC
>.|TRBV6-2/TRBV6-3|TRBJ1-1|.
CASSYSNGVTEAFF
TGTGCCAGCAGTTACTCGAATGGGGTAACTGAAGCTTTCTTT
>.|TRBV29-1|TRBJ1-3|many
CSVEVGLSGSGNTIYF
TGCAGCGTTGAAGTCGGATTATCGGGTTCTGGAAACACCATATATTTT
>.|TRBV7-2|TRBJ1-1|.
CASSSSLNTEAFF
TGTGCCAGCAGCTCCTCCTTGAACACTGAAGCTTTCTTT
>.|TRBV4-1|TRBJ2-3|.
CASSPGTLDTQYF
TGCGCCAGCAGTCCAGGGACCTTAGATACGCAGTATTTT
>.|TRBV27|TRBJ2-3|few
CASSLSGDSRQYF
TGTGCCAGCAGTTTATCAGGGGATAGTAGGCAGTATTTT
>TRBD1|TRBV6-2/TRBV6-3|TRBJ2-3|few
CASSRQGQGLADTQYF
TGTGCCAGCAGCCGCCAGGGACAGGGGTTGGCAGATACGCAGTATTTT
>TRBD1|TRBV18|TRBJ1-5|few
CASSATGGEGQPQHF
TGTGCCAGCTCAGCTACAGGGGGCGAAGGTCAGCCCCAGCATTTT
>.|TRBV6-1|TRBJ2-5|many
CASTPPGAIETQYF
TGTGCCAGCACTCCCCCGGGAGCGATAGAGACCCAGTACTTC
>.|TRBV11-3|TRBJ2-7|.
CASSKGSLGEQYF
TGTGCCAGCAGCAAGGGGTCTCTGGGCGAGCAGTACTTC
>.|TRBV6-2/TRBV6-3|TRBJ2-2|many
CASRMGSGELFF
TGTGCCAGCAGGATGGGTTCCGGGGAGCTGTTTTTT
>TRBD2|TRBV4-2|TRBJ2-7|medium-sized
CASSQDGASGHDEQYF
TGTGCCAGCAGCCAAGATGGGGCTAGCGGGCACGACGAGCAGTACTTC
>.|TRBV28|TRBJ2-1|medium-sized
CASSFSLSYNEQFF
TGTGCCAGCAGTTTTAGCCTCTCCTACAATGAGCAGTTCTTC
>.|TRBV7-2|TRBJ2-7|medium-sized
CASSLSTGQGYEQYF
TGTGCCAGCAGCTTATCAACGGGACAAGGCTACGAGCAGTACTTC
>.|TRBV30|TRBJ1-1|few
CAWSLGAEAFF
TGTGCCTGGTCTCTGGGGGCTGAAGCTTTCTTT
>TRBD2|TRBV6-2/TRBV6-3|TRBJ2-2|few
CASSLAGYTGELFF
TGTGCCAGCAGTTTAGCGGGGTACACCGGGGAGCTGTTTTTT
>TRBD1|TRBV5-1|TRBJ2-1|few
CASSLDGQGDNEQFF
TGCGCCAGCAGCTTGGACGGACAGGGCGACAATGAGCAGTTCTTC
>TRBD1|TRBV20-1|TRBJ1-2|many
CSANTGGDGYTF
TGCAGTGCTAATACAGGGGGCGATGGCTACACCTTC
>TRBD1|TRBV7-9|TRBJ1-2|.
CASSFDWTGDYGYTF
TGTGCCAGCAGCTTCGACTGGACAGGGGACTATGGCTACACCTTC
>.|TRBV20-1|TRBJ2-6|few
CSARVPGSGANVLTF
TGCAGTGCTAGAGTACCCGGGTCTGGGGCCAACGTCCTGACTTTC
>.|TRBV13|TRBJ1-2|.
CASSLGALGRGYGYTF
TGTGCCAGCAGCTTAGGGGCTCTTGGCAGGGGTTATGGCTACACCTTC
>.|TRBV4-3|TRBJ1-1|many
CASSQDSLSDRWNTEAFF
TGCGCCAGCAGCCAAGATTCCCTATCCGACAGGTGGAACACTGAAGCTTTCTTT
>TRBD2|TRBV20-1|TRBJ2-7|many
CSAPFAGVDYEQYF
TGCAGTGCCCCCTTTGCGGGAGTTGACTACGAGCAGTACTTC
>.|TRBV12-3/TRBV12-4|TRBJ1-1|.
CASSATSNTEAFF
TGTGCCAGCAGCGCAACGTCAAACACTGAAGCTTTCTTT
>.|TRBV20-1|TRBJ2-1|many
CSARGPDKGNEQFF
TGCAGTGCTAGGGGACCGGACAAGGGGAATGAGCAGTTCTTC
>.|TRBV3-1|TRBJ1-2|.
CASSQDGTFNYGYTF
TGTGCCAGCAGCCAAGATGGGACGTTTAACTATGGCTACACCTTC
>.|TRBV6-5|TRBJ2-2|few
CASMQNTGELFF
TGTGCCAGCATGCAGAACACCGGGGAGCTGTTTTTT
>.|TRBV29-1|TRBJ1-5|few
CSDESGTENNQPQHF
TGCAGCGACGAATCCGGGACGGAAAACAATCAGCCCCAGCATTTT
>.|TRBV20-1|TRBJ2-1|medium-sized
CSAPSASLGEQFF
TGCAGTGCTCCGTCCGCTAGCCTGGGTGAGCAGTTCTTC
>TRBD1|TRBV6-5|TRBJ1-1|.
CASSPGTGGVGSNEAFF
TGTGCCAGCAGCCCCGGGACAGGGGGCGTCGGGAGCAATGAAGCTTTCTTT
>.|TRBV25-1|TRBJ2-7|.
CASRGRGAVYEQYF
TGTGCCAGCAGGGGACGAGGAGCCGTTTACGAGCAGTACTTC
>TRBD1|TRBV4-3|TRBJ2-3|few
CASSQDSTGRTDTQYF
TGCGCCAGCAGCCAAGATTCGACAGGGCGCACAGATACGCAGTATTTT
>.|TRBV7-2|TRBJ2-7|few
CASSPAQGTAGYF
TGTGCCAGCAGCCCCGCCCAAGGGACGGCCGGGTACTTC
>.|TRBV5-1|TRBJ2-3|.
CASSTGDTQYF
TGCGCCAGTTCTACGGGAGATACGCAGTATTTT
>.|TRBV20-1|TRBJ1-4|.
CSARDIEEVNEKLFF
TGCAGTGCTAGAGATATAGAGGAGGTTAATGAAAAACTGTTTTTT
>.|TRBV28|TRBJ2-3|many
CASSFGSTDTQYF
TGTGCCAGCAGTTTCGGGAGCACAGATACGCAGTATTTT
>.|TRBV27|TRBJ1-5|.
CASREGMSNQPQHF
TGTGCCAGCAGGGAGGGGATGAGCAATCAGCCCCAGCATTTT
>.|TRBV7-2|TRBJ2-7|.
CASSGQSFTYEQYF
TGTGCCAGCAGTGGACAGAGCTTTACCTACGAGCAGTACTTC
>.|TRBV12-5|TRBJ2-1|few
CASGFSGSQFF
TGTGCTAGTGGTTTTTCGGGCTCCCAGTTCTTC
>.|TRBV5-1|TRBJ2-7|.
CASSSGHSWEQYF
TGCGCCAGCAGCTCGGGACATTCTTGGGAGCAGTACTTC
>.|TRBV5-4|TRBJ2-3|once
CASSLEVTDTQYF
TGTGCCAGCAGCTTGGAGGTCACAGATACGCAGTATTTT
>.|TRBV20-1|TRBJ1-1|many
CSARDSAGANTEAFF
TGCAGTGCTAGAGATTCCGCGGGGGCGAACACTGAAGCTTTCTTT
>TRBD2|TRBV14|TRBJ2-1|few
CASSLLAGGPGEQFF
TGTGCCAGCAGCCTACTAGCGGGAGGGCCTGGGGAGCAGTTCTTC
>.|TRBV5-1|TRBJ2-3|.
CASSRDFTDTQYF
TGCGCCAGCAGCCGAGACTTCACAGATACGCAGTATTTT
>.|TRBV7-2|TRBJ2-3|.
CASSLIGGGAPDTQYF
TGTGCCAGCAGCTTAATAGGTGGGGGGGCCCCAGATACGCAGTATTTT